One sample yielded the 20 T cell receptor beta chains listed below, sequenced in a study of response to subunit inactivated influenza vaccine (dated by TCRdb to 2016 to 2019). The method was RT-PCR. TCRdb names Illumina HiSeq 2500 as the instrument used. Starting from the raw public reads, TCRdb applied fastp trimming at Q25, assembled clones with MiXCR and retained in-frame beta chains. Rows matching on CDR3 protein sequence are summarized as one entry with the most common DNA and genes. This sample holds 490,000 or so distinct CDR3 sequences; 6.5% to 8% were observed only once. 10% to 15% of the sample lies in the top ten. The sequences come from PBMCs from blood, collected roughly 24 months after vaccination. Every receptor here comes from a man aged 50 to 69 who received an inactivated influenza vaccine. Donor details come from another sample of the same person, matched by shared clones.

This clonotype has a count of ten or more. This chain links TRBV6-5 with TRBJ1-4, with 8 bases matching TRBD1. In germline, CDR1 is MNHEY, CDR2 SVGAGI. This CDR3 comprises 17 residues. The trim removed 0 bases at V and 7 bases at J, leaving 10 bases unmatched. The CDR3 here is CASSYSFSTGDLEKLFF. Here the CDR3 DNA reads TGTGCCAGCAGTTACTCTTTTTCGACAGGGGACCTTGAAAAACTGTTTTTT.

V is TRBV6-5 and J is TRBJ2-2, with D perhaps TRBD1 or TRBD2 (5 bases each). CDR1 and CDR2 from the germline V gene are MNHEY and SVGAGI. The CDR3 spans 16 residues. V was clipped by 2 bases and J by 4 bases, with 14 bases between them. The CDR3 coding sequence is TGTGCCAGCAGTTACCCCTCCGGGACCCCCACCGGGGAGCTGTTTTTT. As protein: CASSYPSGTPTGELFF.

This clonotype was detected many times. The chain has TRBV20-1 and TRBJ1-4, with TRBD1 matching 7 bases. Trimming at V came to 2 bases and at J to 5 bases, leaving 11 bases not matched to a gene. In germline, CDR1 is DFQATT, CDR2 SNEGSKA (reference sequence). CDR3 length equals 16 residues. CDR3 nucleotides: TGCAGTGCTAGATCCTATAGACAGGGTACCAATGAAAAACTGTTTTTT. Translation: CSARSYRQGTNEKLFF.

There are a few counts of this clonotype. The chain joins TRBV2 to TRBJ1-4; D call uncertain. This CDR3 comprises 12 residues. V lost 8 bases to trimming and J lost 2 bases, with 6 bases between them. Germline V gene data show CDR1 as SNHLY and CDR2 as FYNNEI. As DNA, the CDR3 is TGTGCCAGCTCCCCTACTAATGAAAAACTGTTTTTT. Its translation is CASSPTNEKLFF.

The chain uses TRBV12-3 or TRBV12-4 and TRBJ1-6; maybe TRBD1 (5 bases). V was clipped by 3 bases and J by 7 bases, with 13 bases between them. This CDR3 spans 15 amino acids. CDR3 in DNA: TGTGCCAGCAGTTTGTCCGGGGCAGAGAATTCACCCCTCCACTTT. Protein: CASSLSGAENSPLHF.

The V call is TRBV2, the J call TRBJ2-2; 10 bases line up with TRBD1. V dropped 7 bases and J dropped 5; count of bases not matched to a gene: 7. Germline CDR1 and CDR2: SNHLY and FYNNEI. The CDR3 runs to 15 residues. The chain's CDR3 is CASNRQGAETGELFF. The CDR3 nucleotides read TGTGCCAGCAATAGACAGGGGGCTGAGACCGGGGAGCTGTTTTTT.

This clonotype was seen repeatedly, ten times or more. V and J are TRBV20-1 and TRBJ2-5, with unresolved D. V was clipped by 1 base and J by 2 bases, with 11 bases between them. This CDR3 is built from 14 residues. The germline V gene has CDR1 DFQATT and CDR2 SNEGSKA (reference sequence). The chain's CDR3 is CSARAPSGQETQYF. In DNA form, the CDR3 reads TGCAGTGCTAGAGCTCCAAGTGGGCAAGAGACCCAGTACTTC.

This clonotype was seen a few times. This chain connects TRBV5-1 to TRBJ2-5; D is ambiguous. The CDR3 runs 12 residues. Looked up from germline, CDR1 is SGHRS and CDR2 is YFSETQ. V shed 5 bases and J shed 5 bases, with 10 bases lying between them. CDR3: CASRNPGETQYF. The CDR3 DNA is TGCGCCAGCAGGAACCCTGGGGAGACCCAGTACTTC.

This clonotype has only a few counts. The CDR3 DNA is TGTGCCAGCAGCTTAGCCTTTGCGGGGTTAGCCAAAAACATTCAGTACTTC. Its translation: CASSLAFAGLAKNIQYF. This chain joins TRBV7-9 and TRBJ2-4; possible D gene TRBD2, 6 bases. Per the germline V gene, CDR1 is SEHNR and CDR2 is FQNEAQ (reference sequence). The CDR3 spans 17 residues. Deletions cut 0 bases from V and 0 bases from J, with 12 bases between.

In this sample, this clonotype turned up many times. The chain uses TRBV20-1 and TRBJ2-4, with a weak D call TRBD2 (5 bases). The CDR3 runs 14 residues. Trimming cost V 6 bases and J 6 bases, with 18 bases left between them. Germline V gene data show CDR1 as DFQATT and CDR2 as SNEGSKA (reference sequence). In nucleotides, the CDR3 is TGCAGTGCCCAAAGGCTGAGGGTCCGAAACATTCAGTACTTC. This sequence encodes CSAQRLRVRNIQYF.

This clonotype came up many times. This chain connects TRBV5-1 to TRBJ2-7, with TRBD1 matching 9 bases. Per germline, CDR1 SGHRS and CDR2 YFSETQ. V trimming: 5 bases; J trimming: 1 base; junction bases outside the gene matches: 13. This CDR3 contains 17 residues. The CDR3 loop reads CASSQHGGGTGSYEQYF. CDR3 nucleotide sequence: TGCGCCAGCAGTCAGCACGGGGGCGGGACAGGGTCCTACGAGCAGTACTTC.

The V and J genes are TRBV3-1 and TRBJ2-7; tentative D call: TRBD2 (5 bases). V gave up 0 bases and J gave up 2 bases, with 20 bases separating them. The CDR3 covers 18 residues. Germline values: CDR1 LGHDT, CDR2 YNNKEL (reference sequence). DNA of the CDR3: TGTGCCAGCAGCCAAGATAGCGAGAACATATGCTTTCCCTACGAGCAGTACTTC. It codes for CASSQDSENICFPYEQYF.

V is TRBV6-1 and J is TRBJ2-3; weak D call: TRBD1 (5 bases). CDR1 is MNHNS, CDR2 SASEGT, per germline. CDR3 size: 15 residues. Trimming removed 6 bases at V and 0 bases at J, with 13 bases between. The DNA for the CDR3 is TGTGCCAGCAGAGACAGTTTTGCTAGCACAGATACGCAGTATTTT. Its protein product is CASRDSFASTDTQYF.

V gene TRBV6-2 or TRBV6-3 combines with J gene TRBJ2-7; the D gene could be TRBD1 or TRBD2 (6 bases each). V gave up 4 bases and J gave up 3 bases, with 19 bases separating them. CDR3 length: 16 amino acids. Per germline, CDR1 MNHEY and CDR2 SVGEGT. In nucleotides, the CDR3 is TGTGCCAGCAGTTGGCCGATCGGGGGCAATCGCTACGAGCAGTACTTC. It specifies CASSWPIGGNRYEQYF.

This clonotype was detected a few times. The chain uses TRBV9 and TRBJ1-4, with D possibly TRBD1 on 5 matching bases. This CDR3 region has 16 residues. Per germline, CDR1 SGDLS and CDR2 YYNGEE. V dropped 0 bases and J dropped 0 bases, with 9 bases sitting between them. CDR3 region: CASSVAGRTTNEKLFF. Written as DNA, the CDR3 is TGTGCCAGCAGCGTAGCGGGACGCACAACTAATGAAAAACTGTTTTTT. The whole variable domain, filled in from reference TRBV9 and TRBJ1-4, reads DSGVTQTPKHLITATGQRVTLRCSPRSGDLSVYWYQQSLDQGLQFLIQYYNGEERAKGNILERFSAQQFPDLHSELNLSSLELGDSALYFCASSVAGRTTNEKLFFGSGTQLSVL.

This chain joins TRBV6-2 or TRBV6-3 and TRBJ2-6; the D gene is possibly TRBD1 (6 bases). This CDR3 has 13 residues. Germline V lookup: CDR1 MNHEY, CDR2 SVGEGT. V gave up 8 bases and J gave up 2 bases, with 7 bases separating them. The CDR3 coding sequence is TGTGCCAGCCACAGGGCTGGGGCCAACGTCCTGACTTTC. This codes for CASHRAGANVLTF.

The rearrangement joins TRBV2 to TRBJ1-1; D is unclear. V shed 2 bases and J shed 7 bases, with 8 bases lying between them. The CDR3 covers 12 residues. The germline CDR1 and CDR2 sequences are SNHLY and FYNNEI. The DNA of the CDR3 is TGTGCCAGCAGTGAACAAATAGATGAAGCTTTCTTT. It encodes CASSEQIDEAFF.

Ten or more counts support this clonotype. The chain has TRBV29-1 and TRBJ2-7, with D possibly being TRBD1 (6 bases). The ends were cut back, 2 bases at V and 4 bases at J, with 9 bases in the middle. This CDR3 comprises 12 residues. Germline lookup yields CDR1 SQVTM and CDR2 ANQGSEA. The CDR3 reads CSVERGSYEQYF. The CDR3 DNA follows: TGCAGCGTTGAAAGGGGGAGTTACGAGCAGTACTTC.

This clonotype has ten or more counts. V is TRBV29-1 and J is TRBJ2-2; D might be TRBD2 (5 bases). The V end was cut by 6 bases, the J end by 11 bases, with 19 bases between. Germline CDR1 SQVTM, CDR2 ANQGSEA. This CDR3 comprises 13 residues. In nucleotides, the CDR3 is TGCAGCGTCCTCACCCCGGGGAGAGGAGAGCTGTTTTTT. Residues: CSVLTPGRGELFF.

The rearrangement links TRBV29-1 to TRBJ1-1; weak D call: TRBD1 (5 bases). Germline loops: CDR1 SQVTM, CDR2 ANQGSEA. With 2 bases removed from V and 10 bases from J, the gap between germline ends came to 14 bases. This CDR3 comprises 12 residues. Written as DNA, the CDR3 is TGCAGCGTTGAAAAGGGAGGGGAGAGAGCTTTCTTT. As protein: CSVEKGGERAFF.